The subject of this entry is one T cell receptor beta chain. Per the germline V gene, CDR1 is MNHEY and CDR2 is SVGAGI. The CDR3 runs to 14 residues. With 4 bases removed from V and 2 bases from J, the gap between germline ends came to 12 bases. In the study's own analysis: Reference gene primer amplification in the assay estimated nucleated cell counts. The protocol was immunoSEQ multiplex PCR, while the TCRdb copy is restricted to in-frame clones and leaves out a portion. From that table come the V and J calls and clone size; the DNA was used to work out D and trimming. The sample contains more than 25,000 clones, around 88% of which appear only once. This sample is part of a study of blood T cell repertoires in COVID-19. Study in general: There were acute and convalescent COVID-19 samples, and they came from the United States, Italy and Spain. The cDNA or gDNA used as material had been derived from T cells, B-cell-depleted T cells, or PBMCs.

The chain links TRBV6-5 to TRBJ2-7, with D possibly matching TRBD2 (6 bases). The receptor was derived from a man in his sixties or seventies with acute or convalescent COVID-19. The source material was peripheral blood. As DNA, the CDR3 is TGTGCCAGCAGTTCGGGAGATCGAGCCTACGAGCAGTACTTC. Translation: CASSSGDRAYEQYF.